A single sample is the source of the 2 T cell receptor beta chains below, sequenced in a study of monozygotic twins with inflammatory bowel disease. TCRdb re-called the 5' RACE reads and shows each CDR3 protein once, DNA omitted. Recorded for this sample: 110,000 to 150,000 distinct CDR3 sequences. The source material was blood. The receptors were sampled from a human donor with ulcerative colitis or Crohn's disease, or a healthy co-twin of an affected twin (not recorded which).

The chain couples TRBV5-1 to TRBJ2-5. Germline CDR1 SGHRS, CDR2 YFSETQ. The CDR3 spans 15 residues. The chain's CDR3 is CASSLGSGSMETQYF.

The chain employs TRBV29-1 and TRBJ2-7; TCRdb reports TRBD1, a call that lacks DNA to check it against. The CDR3 covers 13 residues. The germline V gene has CDR1 SQVTM and CDR2 ANQGSEA. The chain's CDR3 is CSVLGQGSHEQYF.